These 10 T cell receptor beta chains share one sample of origin, sequenced in a study of regulatory T cells in long-lasting Graves disease. The time point here: persistent/refractory GD, antithyroid drugs over 5 years with positive TRAb. The TCR library used RNA extracted from PBMCs. In building TCR beta libraries, iRepertoire HTBI primers were used together with Arm-PCR of CDR3 regions. In TCRdb, the multiplex PCR reads were re-called with MiXCR into one record per CDR3 protein. Of 300,000 to 500,000 distinct CDR3 sequences in the sample, about a fifth were seen once. The sample here was peripheral blood mononuclear cells (PBMCs), taken when the disease was refractory, from a patient treated with antithyroid drugs. Receptors originate from a female donor with Graves disease.

This clonotype was counted only a few times. The chain uses TRBV6-5 and TRBJ1-4; D is undetermined. V lost 2 bases and J lost 4, with 20 bases in between. CDR1 and CDR2 from the germline V gene are MNHEY and SVGAGI. CDR3 length: 18 residues. Written as DNA, the CDR3 is TGTGCCAGCAGTTACCAGGAAGTACCAGCTTCCCATAATGAAAAACTGTTTTTT. It encodes CASSYQEVPASHNEKLFF.

CDR3 protein: CASSLTGVQETQYF. For the CDR3, the DNA is TGCGCCAGCAGCTTGACAGGAGTTCAAGAGACCCAGTACTTC. The chain has TRBV5-1 and TRBJ2-5; D might be TRBD1 (5 bases). Deletions cut 1 base from V and 2 bases from J, with 9 bases between. CDR1 and CDR2 (germline): SGHRS, YFSETQ. The CDR3 covers 14 residues.

This clonotype has more than one count but fewer than ten. The chain uses TRBV7-9 and TRBJ1-2; a weak D match, TRBD1 (6 bases). The CDR3 contains 15 residues. Deletions cut 5 bases from V and 8 bases from J, with 21 bases between. Germline lookup yields CDR1 SEHNR and CDR2 FQNEAQ (reference sequence). CDR3 amino acids: CASSLSGDRSGGYTF. The CDR3 region has the DNA TGTGCCAGCAGCCTATCCGGCGACAGGTCAGGAGGCTACACCTTC.

Ten or more counts support this clonotype. This chain connects TRBV28 to TRBJ1-1; D is unresolved. Germline CDR1 reads MDHEN; CDR2 reads SYDVKM. The CDR3 runs to 12 residues. Trimming pared 1 base from V and 4 bases from J, leaving 4 bases between. The CDR3 sequence is CASSLLVTEAFF. The CDR3 DNA reads as TGTGCCAGCAGTTTATTGGTCACTGAAGCTTTCTTT.

This clonotype was counted many times. CDR3 sequence (DNA): TGTGCCAGCAGCCCAGGACAGATAGCTAATGAAAAACTGTTTTTT. Translation: CASSPGQIANEKLFF. The chain combines TRBV7-2 with TRBJ1-4, with D possibly TRBD1 on 6 matching bases. Germline V gene data show CDR1 as SGHTA and CDR2 as FQGNSA. Trimming took off 5 bases at V and 3 bases at J, with 13 bases between the two ends. This CDR3 is 15 amino acids long.

This clonotype was picked up many times. This chain uses TRBV20-1 with TRBJ1-6; perhaps TRBD1 as D (5 bases). Trimming removed 5 bases from V and 7 bases from J, with 15 bases in between. The CDR3 consists of 14 residues. In germline, CDR1 is DFQATT, CDR2 SNEGSKA (reference sequence). The CDR3 region has the DNA TGCAGTGCTCCCTACGTCGAGGGGAATTCACCCCTCCACTTT. Residues: CSAPYVEGNSPLHF.

The chain has TRBV12-3 or TRBV12-4 and TRBJ2-2; tentative D call: TRBD2 (6 bases). Deletions cut 7 bases from V and 4 bases from J, with 16 bases between. This CDR3 is 15 amino acids long. The CDR3 here is CASKPPGLSTGELFF. CDR3 DNA sequence: TGTGCCAGCAAACCCCCTGGACTATCCACCGGGGAGCTGTTTTTT.

This chain links TRBV6-1 with TRBJ2-7; 10 bases fit TRBD2. Germline-derived CDR1 and CDR2 are MNHNS and SASEGT. Losses at the gene ends were 6 bases for V and 3 bases for J; bases not matched to a gene: 14. This CDR3 spans 17 amino acids. The DNA of the CDR3 is TGTGCCAGCAGCTTTACGCCGAGACTAGCGGGTTTCTACGAGCAGTACTTC. It is translated as CASSFTPRLAGFYEQYF.

On this clonotype: A read error may be the cause here, since a much bigger clone is one base away. The chain recombines TRBV2 with TRBJ2-7; D is unresolved. The germline V gene encodes CDR1 SNHLY and CDR2 FYNNEI. CDR3 length equals 11 residues. CDR3 nucleotide sequence: TGTGCCAGCAGTGAACAGTACGAGCAGTGCTTC. It yields the protein CASSEQYEQCF.

The chain combines TRBV2 with TRBJ2-5; no definite D call. Trimming took off 2 bases at V and 5 bases at J, with 6 bases between the two ends. CDR1 is SNHLY and CDR2 is FYNNEI in the germline V gene. The CDR3 is 12 residues long. The CDR3 sequence is CASSEPGETQYF. DNA of the CDR3: TGTGCCAGCAGTGAACCCGGGGAGACCCAGTACTTC.